Presented here are 9 T cell receptor beta chains from one specimen sequenced in a study of blood T cells in healthy people across ages. For the second PCR, which ran for about 7 to 11 cycles, a sample-barcoded 5' primer and a J-beta primer mix were used. Each CDR3 protein is one row after TCRdb ran MiXCR on the 5' RACE reads. This sample has over 1,500,000 distinct CDR3 sequences, with around half found just once. The sample was blood. The receptor set was obtained from a woman aged 40 to 55 in good health.

This rearrangement joins TRBV6-1 to TRBJ1-2; D perhaps matches TRBD1 (5 bases). The CDR3 runs to 14 residues. Germline CDR1 MNHNS, CDR2 SASEGT. Trimming cost V 2 bases and J 7 bases, with 14 bases left between them. CDR3 bases: TGTGCCAGCAGTGAAATATTGTGGGGGTCTGGCTACACCTTC. Its protein product is CASSEILWGSGYTF.

This clonotype was counted once. The genes are TRBV14 and TRBJ1-4, with 8 positions matching TRBD1. The CDR3 loop spans 16 amino acids. CDR1 is SGHDN and CDR2 is FVKESK in the germline V gene. Losses at the gene ends were 2 bases for V and 5 bases for J; bases not matched to a gene: 7. CDR3 DNA sequence: TGTGCCAGCAGCCAACTCACACAGGGGGGGAATGAAAAACTGTTTTTT. It yields the protein CASSQLTQGGNEKLFF.

The rearrangement joins TRBV28 to TRBJ2-5; the D is unclear. This CDR3 contains 15 residues. Germline V lookup: CDR1 MDHEN, CDR2 SYDVKM. The V end lost 0 bases, the J end lost 1 base, and 9 bases lay between the germline ends. The DNA for the CDR3 is TGTGCCAGCAGTTTATGGGGGATGAGCCAAGAGACCCAGTACTTC. This translates into CASSLWGMSQETQYF.

V usage is TRBV6-1 and J usage is TRBJ1-4; D might be TRBD1 (5 bases). Germline CDR1 reads MNHNS; CDR2 reads SASEGT. With 6 bases removed from V and 0 bases from J, the gap between germline ends came to 17 bases. This CDR3 region has 17 residues. CDR3 in DNA: TGTGCCAGCAGGCGAATCGGACAAGCTACAACTAATGAAAAACTGTTTTTT. This encodes CASRRIGQATTNEKLFF.

Many counts were recorded for this clonotype. The CDR3 bases are TGCAGCGTGGGGGTCCCTCCCTACGAGCAGTACTTC. Residues: CSVGVPPYEQYF. The chain carries TRBV29-1 and TRBJ2-7; the D call may be TRBD1 or TRBD2 (5 bases each). The CDR3 totals 12 residues. Trimming stripped 6 bases from V and 2 bases from J, with 11 bases between. The germline V gene has CDR1 SQVTM and CDR2 ANQGSEA.

This clonotype has a handful of counts. The chain carries TRBV29-1 and TRBJ2-3; 11 bases match TRBD2. V gave up 3 bases and J gave up 2 bases; unmatched junction bases: 1. The CDR3 has 14 residues. Per the germline V gene, CDR1 is SQVTM and CDR2 is ANQGSEA. Here the CDR3 reads CSVETSGATDTQYF. The CDR3 coding sequence is TGCAGCGTTGAGACTAGCGGGGCCACAGATACGCAGTATTTT.

In this sample, this clonotype turned up a few times. The chain couples TRBV4-2 to TRBJ2-4, with D unresolved. Germline V lookup: CDR1 LGHNA, CDR2 YNFKEQ. V dropped 3 bases and J dropped 4 bases, with 13 bases sitting between them. This CDR3 comprises 15 residues. The CDR3 nucleotides read TGTGCCAGCAGCCACACTATTACACTAAAAAACATTCAGTACTTC. Amino acids: CASSHTITLKNIQYF.

Worth noting for this clonotype: Relative to the germline gene, one junction end is altered; a read error may explain this. The chain has TRBV29-1 and TRBJ2-5; 8 nucleotides align to TRBD1. The germline V gene encodes CDR1 SQVTM and CDR2 ANQGSEA. The CDR3 contains 14 residues. The CDR3: CSVSRGQGQEAQYF. The CDR3 bases are TGCAGCGTGTCCAGGGGGCAGGGGCAAGAGGCCCAGTACTTC.

V usage is TRBV28 and J usage is TRBJ1-2; 9 bases are shared with TRBD1. This CDR3 comprises 16 residues. The ends lost 4 bases at V and 8 bases at J; junction bases unmatched: 14. In germline, CDR1 is MDHEN, CDR2 SYDVKM. CDR3 amino acids: CASSSSGTGWRRGYTF. DNA for the CDR3: TGTGCCAGCAGTTCCTCCGGGACAGGGTGGCGAAGGGGCTACACCTTC.